The present T cell receptor beta chain was sequenced within a study of T cell repertoires in cytomegalovirus infection. On the study more broadly: It can be stated that public TCR beta signatures indicated CMV infection as well as a matching HLA type. Study findings and constraints: Accumulated public TCR beta family frequency recognized individuals carrying CMV together with the relevant HLA. CMV-specific HLA-C-restricted TCR beta clonotypes dominated the ex vivo response.

TCRdb fed the reads into MiXCR, producing one record per CDR3 protein. The table lists approximately 180,000 distinct CDR3 sequences, roughly a fifth of them singletons. A few counts support this clonotype. The antigen remains unidentified. The V gene's germline CDR1 is SQVTM and CDR2 ANQGSEA. V dropped 6 bases and J dropped 5; count of bases not matched to a gene: 12. This CDR3 has 14 residues. The chain couples TRBV29-1 to TRBJ2-5; 7 nucleotides line up with TRBD2. Source material: PBMCs. The TCR was taken from a human donor in good health (CMV status not recorded). Some clones in this sample may be carry-over from other donors' samples. The CDR3 sequence is CSVIPSSGGETQYF. DNA of the CDR3: TGCAGCGTCATTCCGTCTAGCGGAGGGGAGACCCAGTACTTC.